Following are 22 T cell receptor beta chains from one sample sequenced in a study of beta chain features in type 1 diabetes. Reverse transcription of all isolated RNA meant that expressed TCRB transcripts were sequenced. The assay was immunoSEQ multiplex PCR, and TCRdb's table has in-frame clones only and misses some. Here the sample spans just over 600,000 clones, around 15% being singletons. Sequencing used naive CD4+ T cells from blood. The source of these receptors is a man younger than 35 in good health.

This clone has only a few counts. This rearrangement joins TRBV19 to TRBJ1-1; D may be TRBD1 (5 bases). The CDR3 is 16 residues long. Trimming removed 7 bases from V and 1 base from J, with 19 bases in between. The germline CDR1 and CDR2 sequences are LNHDA and SQIVND (reference sequence). Here the CDR3 DNA reads TGTGCCAGTATCCCGCCGTCCGGGACGGAGAACACTGAAGCTTTCTTT. Its translation: CASIPPSGTENTEAFF.

This clone has just a few counts. The chain has TRBV7-2 and TRBJ2-1, with D perhaps TRBD1 (6 bases). The V and J ends lost 5 bases and 9 bases respectively, with 23 bases between them. Germline V gene data show CDR1 as SGHTA and CDR2 as FQGNSA. This CDR3 is 16 amino acids long. This CDR3 reads CASSRAGTLSQSEQFF. In nucleotides, the CDR3 is TGTGCCAGCAGCCGCGCCGGGACACTCTCTCAGAGTGAGCAGTTCTTC. The whole variable domain, filled in from reference TRBV7-2 and TRBJ2-1, reads GAGVSQSPSNKVTEKGKDVELRCDPISGHTALYWYRQSLGQGLEFLIYFQGNSAPDKSGLPSDRFSAERTGGSVSTLTIQRTQQEDSAVYLCASSRAGTLSQSEQFFGPGTRLTVL.

This clone has a handful of counts. The rearrangement joins TRBV2 to TRBJ1-5, with 8 bases lining up with TRBD1. With 6 bases clipped from V and 0 bases from J, the junction kept 7 bases outside the gene matches. The CDR3 totals 16 residues. Looked up from germline, CDR1 is SNHLY and CDR2 is FYNNEI. CDR3: CASRKQGGNSNQPQHF. CDR3 sequence (DNA): TGTGCCAGCAGAAAACAGGGGGGGAATAGCAATCAGCCCCAGCATTTT.

This clone has only a few counts. The sample carries other DNA sequences with the same CDR3. J is TRBJ1-1 and V is TRBV5-4; D is possibly TRBD1 (5 bases). Germline-derived CDR1 and CDR2 are SGHNT and YYREEE (reference sequence). V was clipped by 0 bases and J by 2 bases, with 11 bases between them. This CDR3 contains 15 residues. The CDR3: CASSLATGRNTEAFF. The CDR3 nucleotides read TGTGCCAGCAGCTTGGCCACAGGTAGAAACACTGAAGCTTTCTTT.

The chain couples TRBV10-3 to TRBJ2-1; 10 bases agree with TRBD1. From germline, CDR1 is ENHRY and CDR2 SYGVKD. The CDR3 runs to 14 residues. J gave up 5 bases and V 8 bases, and 6 bases lay outside the gene matches. CDR3 coding DNA: TGTGCCATCGAGGACAGGGGGACCCACAATGAGCAGTTCTTC. Translating gives CAIEDRGTHNEQFF.

The sample holds a few counts of this clone. The chain uses TRBV29-1 and TRBJ1-1; no definite D call. The CDR3 loop spans 13 amino acids. V lost 2 bases to trimming and J lost 5 bases, with 12 bases between them. Looked up from germline, CDR1 is SQVTM and CDR2 is ANQGSEA. The CDR3 spells CSVESSVRTEAFF. The CDR3 bases are TGCAGCGTTGAAAGTTCGGTCCGAACTGAAGCTTTCTTT.

This clone turned up a few times. This rearrangement joins TRBV9 to TRBJ2-7, with D possibly being TRBD2 (6 bases). V was cut by 0 bases and J by 2 bases, with 18 bases left in between. The CDR3 consists of 17 residues. CDR1 SGDLS and CDR2 YYNGEE come from the germline V gene. In DNA form, the CDR3 reads TGTGCCAGCAGCGTAGAGGCCCTCTCGCGGGGTGCCTACGAGCAGTACTTC. Its translation: CASSVEALSRGAYEQYF.

This clone was counted between two and nine times. The chain has TRBV7-2 and TRBJ2-7; D is undetermined. The CDR3 is made up of 13 amino acids. Germline V gene lookup returns CDR1 SGHTA and CDR2 FQGNSA. V gave up 5 bases and J gave up 6 bases, with 14 bases separating them. Here the CDR3 DNA reads TGTGCCAGCAGCACTTGGTCCCTTAGCGAGCAGTACTTC. Translating it yields CASSTWSLSEQYF.

The rearrangement links TRBV28 to TRBJ2-7, with TRBD1 identical over 9 bases. This CDR3 is 15 amino acids long. Germline V gives CDR1 MDHEN, CDR2 SYDVKM. The V gene end was trimmed by 5 bases and the J gene end by 6 bases; junction bases not matched to a gene: 11. CDR3 protein: CASSPLDRGAVEQYF. The CDR3 coding sequence is TGTGCCAGCAGTCCTCTAGACAGGGGGGCGGTCGAGCAGTACTTC.

This clone was counted only a few times. The chain couples TRBV18 to TRBJ1-3, with a possible D match to TRBD1 (6 bases). The germline V gene encodes CDR1 KGHSH and CDR2 LQKENI. Trimming pared 5 bases from V and 4 bases from J, leaving 15 bases between. This CDR3 is 15 amino acids long. DNA of the CDR3: TGTGCCAGCTCATCCTTGACAGGCTCCGGAAACACCATATATTTT. Residues: CASSSLTGSGNTIYF. Based on the CDR3 plus reference TRBV18 and TRBJ1-3, the full variable domain is NAGVMQNPRHLVRRRGQEARLRCSPMKGHSHVYWYRQLPEEGLKFMVYLQKENIIDESGMPKERFSAEFPKEGPSILRIQQVVRGDSAAYFCASSSLTGSGNTIYFGEGSWLTVV.

This chain joins TRBV5-4 and TRBJ2-1; TRBD2 is a possible D gene (6 bases). V lost 2 bases to trimming and J lost 6 bases, with 18 bases between them. This CDR3 contains 16 residues. The germline V gene encodes CDR1 SGHNT and CDR2 YYREEE (reference sequence). CDR3 region: CASSFPWWRDRNEQFF. The CDR3 DNA reads TGTGCCAGCAGCTTCCCTTGGTGGCGGGACCGCAATGAGCAGTTCTTC.

The rearrangement links TRBV9 to TRBJ2-3; no clear D gene. V was trimmed by 1 base and J by 7 bases, leaving 4 bases between them. Germline lookup yields CDR1 SGDLS and CDR2 YYNGEE. The CDR3 totals 11 residues. In nucleotides, the CDR3 is TGTGCCAGCAGCGTAAACCATACGCAGTATTTT. Translating gives CASSVNHTQYF.

The CDR3 sequence is CATSISLDLSTDTQYF. The DNA for the CDR3 is TGTGCCACCAGCATTAGTCTCGACTTAAGCACAGATACGCAGTATTTT. V and J are TRBV15 and TRBJ2-3; D unresolved. This CDR3 has 16 amino acids. Germline CDR1 is LNHNV and CDR2 is YYDKDF (reference sequence). V lost 4 bases to trimming and J lost 0 bases, with 14 bases between them.

The V gene is TRBV19, the J gene TRBJ2-7; 9 bases fit TRBD1. The junction had 4 bases not matched to a gene; V was cut back by 6 bases and J by 4 bases. The germline CDR1 and CDR2 sequences are LNHDA and SQIVND (reference sequence). The CDR3 consists of 13 residues. CDR3: CASSGTGWYEQYF. The CDR3 region has the DNA TGTGCCAGTAGCGGGACAGGGTGGTACGAGCAGTACTTC.

The chain recombines TRBV11-3 with TRBJ2-1; D is undetermined. This CDR3 is 11 amino acids long. V shed 3 bases and J shed 7 bases, with 4 bases lying between them. The V gene's germline CDR1 is SGHNT and CDR2 YENEEA. CDR3 sequence (DNA): TGTGCCAGCAGCTTGGGTAATGAGCAGTTCTTC. Protein: CASSLGNEQFF.

The chain is built from TRBV2 and TRBJ2-1; no definite D call. Looked up from germline, CDR1 is SNHLY and CDR2 is FYNNEI. This CDR3 spans 11 amino acids. Trimming cost V 6 bases and J 4 bases, with 4 bases left between them. CDR3 sequence: CASSIYNEQFF. CDR3 in DNA: TGTGCCAGCAGCATTTACAATGAGCAGTTCTTC.

This clone came up a few times. This sequence joins TRBV13 and TRBJ1-2; D might be TRBD1 (6 bases). V lost 4 bases to trimming and J lost 0 bases, with 12 bases between them. CDR1 and CDR2 (germline): PRHDT, FYEKMQ (reference sequence). The CDR3 has 15 residues. CDR3 DNA sequence: TGTGCCAGCAGCTCAGGGGCCGCCGCTAACTATGGCTACACCTTC. Translation gives CASSSGAAANYGYTF. The full variable domain, its missing parts supplied by reference TRBV13 and TRBJ1-2, is AAGVIQSPRHLIKEKRETATLKCYPIPRHDTVYWYQQGPGQDPQFLISFYEKMQSDKGSIPDRFSAQQFSDYHSELNMSSLELGDSALYFCASSSGAAANYGYTFGSGTRLTVV.

This clone has more than one count but fewer than ten. The V call is TRBV7-2, the J call TRBJ1-5; D is unclear. The CDR3 sequence is 14 residues long. Trimming shortened V by 3 bases and J by 4 bases, and 10 bases separated the two germline ends. Germline CDR1 SGHTA, CDR2 FQGNSA. In DNA, the CDR3 is TGTGCCAGCAGCTTGTCGGTCCGAAATCAGCCCCAGCATTTT. Encoded protein: CASSLSVRNQPQHF.

The J gene is TRBJ1-1, the V gene TRBV30; unclear D gene. CDR3 length equals 16 residues. Germline CDR1 reads GTSNPN; CDR2 reads SVGIG (reference sequence). Trimming pared 0 bases from V and 0 bases from J, leaving 14 bases between. CDR3 DNA: TGTGCCTGGAGTGTATATATCGGGGTTTTGAACACTGAAGCTTTCTTT. This sequence encodes CAWSVYIGVLNTEAFF.

This clone was counted only a few times. V usage is TRBV6-5 and J usage is TRBJ2-5; perhaps TRBD1 as D (5 bases). Germline CDR1 is MNHEY and CDR2 is SVGAGI. Trimming took 2 bases from V and 6 from J, leaving 10 bases between them. CDR3 size: 13 residues. CDR3 protein: CASSYVLGQTQYF. CDR3 nucleotides: TGTGCCAGCAGTTACGTACTGGGGCAGACCCAGTACTTC.

This clone has more than one count but fewer than ten. The J gene is TRBJ1-2, the V gene TRBV7-2, with 10 bases identical to TRBD1. V lost 5 bases, J lost 4 bases, and 10 bases stayed unmatched. The CDR3 has 16 amino acids. Germline values: CDR1 SGHTA, CDR2 FQGNSA. The chain's CDR3 is CASSPRTGGKGYGYTF. The CDR3 DNA follows: TGTGCCAGCAGCCCCCGGACAGGGGGTAAGGGCTATGGCTACACCTTC.

This clone was seen a few times. The chain combines TRBV5-1 with TRBJ2-1, with 9 bases that match TRBD2. This CDR3 region has 15 residues. After removal of 3 bases from V and 9 bases from J, the junction contained 10 bases not matched to a gene. CDR1 and CDR2 from the germline V gene are SGHRS and YFSETQ. CDR3 bases: TGCGCCAGCAGCTCAGGGACTAGCTCGTGGGGTGAGCAGTTCTTC. Amino acid sequence: CASSSGTSSWGEQFF. Based on the CDR3 plus reference TRBV5-1 and TRBJ2-1, the full variable domain is KAGVTQTPRYLIKTRGQQVTLSCSPISGHRSVSWYQQTPGQGLQFLFEYFSETQRNKGNFPGRFSGRQFSNSRSEMNVSTLELGDSALYLCASSSGTSSWGEQFFGPGTRLTVL.